This entry lists 24 T cell receptor beta chains sequenced from one sample in a study of cytomegalovirus exposure and HLA in healthy donors. A multiplex PCR was run with 60 Vbeta primers and 13 Jbeta primers. Sequencing used immunoSEQ multiplex PCR; TCRdb keeps in-frame clones, though not all of them. The table has about 680 clones, over 40% seen once. The sample comprised PBMCs. The receptors here all came from a man aged 40-49 years in good health and CMV-seronegative.

The rearrangement joins TRBV5-1 to TRBJ2-5; 8 bases fit TRBD2. The CDR3 contains 14 residues. The V and J ends lost 1 base and 5 bases, in that order; junction bases with no gene match: 4. Germline CDR1 reads SGHRS; CDR2 reads YFSETQ. The CDR3 coding sequence is TGCGCCAGCAGCTTGCGGGAGGGCCGCGAGACCCAGTACTTC. Translated: CASSLREGRETQYF.

This clone was counted between two and nine times. This chain joins TRBV21-1 and TRBJ1-3. TRBV21-1 is noted as a pseudogene. The CDR3 consists of 16 residues. The CDR3 DNA is TGTGCCAGCAGCAAAGGCATACGGGGTCCCGGAAACACCATATATTTT. Amino acids: CASSKGIRGPGNTIYF.

By share, this clone counts as large (0.1 to 1%). The rearrangement joins TRBV27 to TRBJ2-1; the match to TRBD2 covers 7 bases. Germline V lookup: CDR1 MNHEY, CDR2 SMNVEV (reference sequence). The CDR3 has 17 amino acids. J lost 0 bases, V lost 5 bases, and 10 bases had no gene match. The chain's CDR3 is CASSLWGGGSSYNEQFF. DNA of the CDR3: TGTGCCAGCAGTCTCTGGGGGGGAGGCAGCTCCTACAATGAGCAGTTCTTC.

This chain links TRBV7-8 with TRBJ2-1; possibly TRBD2 for D (5 bases). V was shortened by 9 bases and J by 0 bases, with 18 bases between the two germline ends. The CDR3 spans 16 residues. Germline V lookup: CDR1 SGHVS, CDR2 FQNEAQ. CDR3 region: CASSRRAPNSYNEQFF. In DNA, the CDR3 is TGTGCCAGTTCCAGGCGGGCTCCAAACTCCTACAATGAGCAGTTCTTC.

This chain uses TRBV19 with TRBJ2-1, with TRBD2 matching 9 bases. The CDR3 totals 19 residues. Germline CDR1 is LNHDA and CDR2 is SQIVND (reference sequence). After removal of 2 bases from V and 6 bases from J, the junction contained 17 bases not matched to a gene. The CDR3 protein is CASSILGLAGPRVRNEQFF. CDR3 nucleotides: TGTGCCAGTAGTATACTCGGGCTAGCGGGACCCAGGGTACGCAATGAGCAGTTCTTC.

This chain links TRBV4-3 with TRBJ1-2; D gene uncertain. The CDR3 is 16 amino acids. Germline V lookup: CDR1 LGHNA, CDR2 YSLEER. Trimming shortened V by 3 bases and J by 6 bases, and 20 bases separated the two germline ends. CDR3 sequence (DNA): TGCGCCAGCAGCCAGAATAGGAGGGCAGGTGGGGATGGCTACACCTTC. Translated, it gives CASSQNRRAGGDGYTF.

The V and J genes are TRBV6-1 and TRBJ1-2; D is undetermined. CDR1 MNHNS and CDR2 SASEGT come from the germline V gene. V lost 0 bases, J lost 4 bases, and 12 bases lay in between. The CDR3 sequence is 15 residues long. DNA of the CDR3: TGTGCCAGCAGTGAAGCTAGAGGGCAAGCCTATGGCTACACCTTC. Protein product: CASSEARGQAYGYTF.

This clone was detected only a few times. The V and J genes are TRBV2 and TRBJ1-2, with D perhaps TRBD1 (5 bases). The CDR3 spans 12 residues. Germline loops: CDR1 SNHLY, CDR2 FYNNEI. V lost 10 bases, J lost 4 bases, and 13 bases lay in between. CDR3 amino acids: CAIAGRGYGYTF. CDR3 sequence (DNA): TGTGCCATCGCAGGAAGGGGCTATGGCTACACCTTC. The whole variable domain, remainder taken from reference TRBV2 and TRBJ1-2, is EPEVTQTPSHQVTQMGQEVILRCVPISNHLYFYWYRQILGQKVEFLVSFYNNEISEKSEIFDDQFSVERPDGSNFTLKIRSTKLEDSAMYFCAIAGRGYGYTFGSGTRLTVV.

A few counts support this clone. The chain links TRBV6-4 to TRBJ2-1; TRBD1 is a possible D gene (5 bases). The length of the CDR3 is 10 residues. V lost 10 bases to trimming and J lost 13 bases, with 14 bases between them. The V gene's germline CDR1 is MRHNA and CDR2 SNTAGT. CDR3 in DNA: TGTGCCACCCCTGGGGCTCCCCAGTTCTTC. Protein: CATPGAPQFF.

V usage is TRBV27 and J usage is TRBJ2-1, with a possible D match to TRBD1 (5 bases). CDR1 and CDR2 from the germline V gene are MNHEY and SMNVEV (reference sequence). Between the trimmed V and J ends, which lost 5 bases and 9 bases, there was a span of 14 bases. The length of the CDR3 is 13 residues. The CDR3 region is CASSISRVGEQFF. As DNA, the CDR3 is TGTGCCAGCAGTATCTCCAGGGTGGGTGAGCAGTTCTTC.

This clone showed up just once. The J gene is TRBJ2-1, the V gene TRBV28, with 7 bases lining up with TRBD1. Germline V gene data show CDR1 as MDHEN and CDR2 as SYDVKM. This CDR3 is built from 17 residues. With V trimmed by 3 bases and J by 4 bases, 12 bases remained unmatched. The CDR3 nucleotides are TGTGCCAGCAGTTTGCCCTTCGAGGGGGCTAAATACAATGAGCAGTTCTTC. Translating it yields CASSLPFEGAKYNEQFF.

This clone is large in the sample. CDR3 sequence reads: CASSLKRTGGTEAFF. CDR3 DNA: TGTGCCAGCAGTCTCAAACGGACAGGGGGGACTGAAGCTTTCTTT. The chain employs TRBV28 and TRBJ1-1; 10 nucleotides agree with TRBD1. Per germline, CDR1 MDHEN and CDR2 SYDVKM. CDR3 length: 15 amino acids. Trimming at V came to 5 bases and at J to 5 bases, leaving 8 bases not matched to a gene.

V usage is TRBV9 and J usage is TRBJ2-1; D not resolved. The CDR3 totals 13 residues. CDR1 and CDR2 from the germline V gene are SGDLS and YYNGEE. V was pared by 2 bases and J by 5 bases, with 8 bases between. CDR3 protein: CASSVSPDNEQFF. Written as DNA, the CDR3 is TGTGCCAGCAGCGTCTCTCCGGACAATGAGCAGTTCTTC.

The chain employs TRBV28 and TRBJ2-7; tentative D call: TRBD2 (8 bases). Germline CDR1 and CDR2: MDHEN and SYDVKM. The CDR3 has 18 amino acids. The V end was cut by 4 bases, the J end by 1 base, with 23 bases between. CDR3 region: CASSSGTAGTSLSYEQYF. CDR3 in DNA: TGTGCCAGCAGTTCAGGGACAGCCGGGACTAGTCTTTCCTACGAGCAGTACTTC.

This clone has just one count. The chain has TRBV29-1 and TRBJ1-1, with D possibly matching TRBD1 (6 bases). With 2 bases removed from V and 3 bases from J, the gap between germline ends came to 16 bases. This CDR3 is built from 15 residues. The germline V gene has CDR1 SQVTM and CDR2 ANQGSEA. The CDR3 DNA sequence: TGCAGCGTTGAAAGGGGGACCGGTGGCCACACTGAAGCTTTCTTT. Translation: CSVERGTGGHTEAFF.

This clone is classed as hyperexpanded (1% or more). The rearrangement uses TRBV21-1 and TRBJ2-1; TRBD1 reflects the table's D call only, with no check against the DNA. TRBV21-1 is a known pseudogene. The CDR3 is made up of 22 amino acids. The CDR3 loop reads CASSKWVPNGHRDRSYYNEQFF. CDR3 coding DNA: TGTGCCAGCAGCAAGTGGGTCCCAAATGGCCACCGAGACAGGTCCTACTACAATGAGCAGTTCTTC.

The chain links TRBV7-9 to TRBJ2-1; TRBD1 matches at 7 bases. The junction had 11 bases not matched to a gene; V was cut back by 5 bases and J by 4 bases. This CDR3 has 16 amino acids. Per germline, CDR1 SEHNR and CDR2 FQNEAQ (reference sequence). The chain's CDR3 is CASSPTRGTVYNEQFF. The DNA for the CDR3 is TGTGCCAGCAGCCCGACCCGAGGGACAGTTTACAATGAGCAGTTCTTC.

This clone showed up just a few times. The chain employs TRBV6-5 and TRBJ2-6, with D unresolved. Germline V gives CDR1 MNHEY, CDR2 SVGAGI. The CDR3 is made up of 15 amino acids. Trimming stripped 6 bases from V and 1 base from J, with 10 bases between. The CDR3 region has the DNA TGTGCCAGCAGGACGACATGGTCTGGGGCCAACGTCCTGACTTTC. Translation: CASRTTWSGANVLTF.

CDR3 coding DNA: TGTGCCAGCAGTTTATTAGCGGGAGTGGGTACAGATACGCAGTATTTT. Its translation is CASSLLAGVGTDTQYF. The J gene is TRBJ2-3, the V gene TRBV28; 9 bases match TRBD2. The CDR3 covers 16 residues. Germline CDR1 is MDHEN and CDR2 is SYDVKM. The V gene end was trimmed by 1 base and the J gene end by 3 bases; junction bases not matched to a gene: 5.

The CDR3 coding sequence is TGTGCCACCAGCAGAGAGCGGGGAGTCGGGACCCAGTACTTC. Encoded protein: CATSRERGVGTQYF. The V call is TRBV15, the J call TRBJ2-5; a weak D match, TRBD2 (6 bases). V was cut by 0 bases and J by 7 bases, with 12 bases left in between. The CDR3 is 14 residues long. CDR1 is LNHNV and CDR2 is YYDKDF in the germline V gene (reference sequence).

V is TRBV27 and J is TRBJ1-4, with D perhaps matching TRBD1 (6 bases). Trimming cost V 5 bases and J 5 bases, with 15 bases left between them. This CDR3 is built from 15 residues. Germline V gives CDR1 MNHEY, CDR2 SMNVEV (reference sequence). CDR3 coding DNA: TGTGCCAGCAGTCGATCAGGGGTATTGAATGAAAAACTGTTTTTT. Protein: CASSRSGVLNEKLFF.

V is TRBV19 and J is TRBJ1-1, with 7 bases identical to TRBD1. Germline V gene lookup returns CDR1 LNHDA and CDR2 SQIVND (reference sequence). V was pared by 7 bases and J by 7 bases, with 18 bases of the junction left unmatched. CDR3 length equals 16 residues. The CDR3 spells CASIQTAPGGEDEAFF. The CDR3 DNA is TGTGCCAGTATCCAGACGGCGCCAGGGGGAGAGGATGAAGCTTTCTTT. The full variable domain, in which reference TRBV19 and TRBJ1-1 provide the parts outside the CDR3, is DGGITQSPKYLFRKEGQNVTLSCEQNLNHDAMYWYRQDPGQGLRLIYYSQIVNDFQKGDIAEGYSVSREKKESFPLTVTSAQKNPTAFYLCASIQTAPGGEDEAFFGQGTRLTVV.

This clone is large. This chain uses TRBV7-9 with TRBJ2-3; D is perhaps TRBD1 (5 bases). Germline lookup yields CDR1 SEHNR and CDR2 FQNEAQ (reference sequence). CDR3 size: 16 residues. The germline V and J ends were trimmed by 2 bases and 2 bases, with 14 bases remaining between them. The CDR3: CASSLPAETDTDTQYF. The DNA for the CDR3 is TGTGCCAGCAGCTTACCGGCGGAGACAGACACAGATACGCAGTATTTT.

This clone came up a few times. V is TRBV15 and J is TRBJ2-7; 8 bases are shared with TRBD1. In germline, CDR1 is LNHNV, CDR2 YYDKDF (reference sequence). The CDR3 has 14 amino acids. The J segment lost 3 bases and the V segment lost 2 bases, leaving 3 bases of the junction unmatched. CDR3 sequence: CATSRYRGVYEQYF. For the CDR3, the DNA is TGTGCCACCAGCAGATACAGGGGGGTCTACGAGCAGTACTTC.